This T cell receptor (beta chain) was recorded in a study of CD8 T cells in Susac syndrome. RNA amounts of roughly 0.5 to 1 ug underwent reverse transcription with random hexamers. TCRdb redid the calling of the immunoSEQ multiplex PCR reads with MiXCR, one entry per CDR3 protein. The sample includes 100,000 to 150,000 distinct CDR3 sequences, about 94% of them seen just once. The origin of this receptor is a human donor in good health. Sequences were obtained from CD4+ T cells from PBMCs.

The CDR3 bases are TGCAGTGCCCACGTGGGGGGCGTGACAGATACGCAGTATTTT. It specifies CSAHVGGVTDTQYF. This chain joins TRBV20-1 and TRBJ2-3, with D perhaps TRBD1 or TRBD2 (6 bases each). CDR1 is DFQATT and CDR2 is SNEGSKA in the germline V gene (reference sequence). The V end lost 6 bases, the J end lost 3 bases, and 16 bases lay between the germline ends. The CDR3 runs to 14 residues.